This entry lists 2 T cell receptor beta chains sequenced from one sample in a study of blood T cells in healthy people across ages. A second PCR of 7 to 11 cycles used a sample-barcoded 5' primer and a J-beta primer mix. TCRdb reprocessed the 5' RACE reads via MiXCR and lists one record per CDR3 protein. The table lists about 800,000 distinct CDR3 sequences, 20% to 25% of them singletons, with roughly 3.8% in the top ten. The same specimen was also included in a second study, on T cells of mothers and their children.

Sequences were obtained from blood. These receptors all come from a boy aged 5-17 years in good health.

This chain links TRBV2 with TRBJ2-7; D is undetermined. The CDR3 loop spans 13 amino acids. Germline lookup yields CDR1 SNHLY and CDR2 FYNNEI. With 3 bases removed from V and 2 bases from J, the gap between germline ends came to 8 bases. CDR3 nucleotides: TGTGCCAGCAGTGACTGGCAGCCCTACGAGCAGTACTTC. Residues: CASSDWQPYEQYF.

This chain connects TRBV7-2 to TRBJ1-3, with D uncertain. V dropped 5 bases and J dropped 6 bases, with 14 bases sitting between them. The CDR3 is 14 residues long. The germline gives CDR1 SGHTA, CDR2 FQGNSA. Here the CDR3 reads CASSPTGHLNTIYF. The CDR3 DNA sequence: TGTGCCAGCAGCCCTACGGGCCACCTAAACACCATATATTTT.